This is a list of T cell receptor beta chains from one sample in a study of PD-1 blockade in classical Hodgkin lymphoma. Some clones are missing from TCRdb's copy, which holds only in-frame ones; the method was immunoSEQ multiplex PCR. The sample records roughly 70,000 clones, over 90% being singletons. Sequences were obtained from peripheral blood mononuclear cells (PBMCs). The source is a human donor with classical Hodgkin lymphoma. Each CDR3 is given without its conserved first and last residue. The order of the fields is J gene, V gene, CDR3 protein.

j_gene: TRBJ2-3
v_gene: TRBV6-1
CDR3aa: ASSERAGARTDTQY

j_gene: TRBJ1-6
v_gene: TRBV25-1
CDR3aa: ASSDPRNPPSPLH

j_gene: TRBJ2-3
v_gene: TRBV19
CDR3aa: ASSIRTGTGTSGSRDTQY

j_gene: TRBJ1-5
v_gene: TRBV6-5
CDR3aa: ASSSRDSNQPQH

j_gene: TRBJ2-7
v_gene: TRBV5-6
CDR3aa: ASSLFQLAGQY

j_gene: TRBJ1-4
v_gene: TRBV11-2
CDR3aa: ASSLDGANKLF

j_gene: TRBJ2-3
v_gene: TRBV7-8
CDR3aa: ASTRVGGQGTQY

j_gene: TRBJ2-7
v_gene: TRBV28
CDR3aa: ASSDLNYEQY

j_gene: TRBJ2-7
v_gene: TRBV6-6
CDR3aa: ASSTGSGWQYEQY

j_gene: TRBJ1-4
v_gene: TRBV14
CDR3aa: ASSHGTVLF

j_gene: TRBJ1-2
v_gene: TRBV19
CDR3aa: ASSRWGHGYT

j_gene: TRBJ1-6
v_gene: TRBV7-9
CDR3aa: ASSRFLTRDSSYNSPLH

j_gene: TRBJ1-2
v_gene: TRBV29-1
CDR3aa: SVDRDRGYGYT

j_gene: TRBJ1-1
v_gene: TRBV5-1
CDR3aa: ASHANRGVAEAF

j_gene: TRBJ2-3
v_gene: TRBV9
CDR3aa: ASGVGGAWTDTQY

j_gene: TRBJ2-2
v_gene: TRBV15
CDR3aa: ATTTGTSDTGELF

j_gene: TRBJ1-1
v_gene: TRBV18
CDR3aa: ASSPRRRNTEAF

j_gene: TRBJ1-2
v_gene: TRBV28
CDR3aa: ASSRPDSLNYGYT

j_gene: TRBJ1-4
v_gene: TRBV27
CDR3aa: ASTPNGGLVQEKLF

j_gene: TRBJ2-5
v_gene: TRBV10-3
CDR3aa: AIGVSQETQY

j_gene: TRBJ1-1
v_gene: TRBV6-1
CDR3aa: ASSVLGGQAEAF

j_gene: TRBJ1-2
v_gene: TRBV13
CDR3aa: ASSLGDRGGGYGYT

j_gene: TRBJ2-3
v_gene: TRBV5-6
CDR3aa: ASSPPGWGTDTQY

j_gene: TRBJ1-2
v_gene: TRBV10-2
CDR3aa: ASSEQGNGYT

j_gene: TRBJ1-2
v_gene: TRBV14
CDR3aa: ASSQELSYGYT

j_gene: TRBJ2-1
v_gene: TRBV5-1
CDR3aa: ASSFVPGSTYNEQF

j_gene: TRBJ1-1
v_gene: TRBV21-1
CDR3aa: ASSKARAGGTEAF

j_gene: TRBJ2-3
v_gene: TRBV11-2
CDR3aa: ASSLVSRTGTDTQY

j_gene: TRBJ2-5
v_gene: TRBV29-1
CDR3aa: SVGTTRVGTQY

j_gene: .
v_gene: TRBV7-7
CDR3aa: ATTLHPAYEQY

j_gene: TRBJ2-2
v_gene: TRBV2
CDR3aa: ASSDSWELF

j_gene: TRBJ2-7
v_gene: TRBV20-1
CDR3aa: SASPSYEQY

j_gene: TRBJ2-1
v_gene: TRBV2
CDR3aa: ASSEQGAYNEQF

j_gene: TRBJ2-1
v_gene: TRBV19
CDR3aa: ASSIVGRGAASYNEQF

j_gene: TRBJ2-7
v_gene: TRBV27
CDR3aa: ASSFGTGAYEQY

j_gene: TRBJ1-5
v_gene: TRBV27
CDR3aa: ASSLRPPGTGNNQPQH

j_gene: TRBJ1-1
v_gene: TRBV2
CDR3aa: ASSAGTVNTEAF

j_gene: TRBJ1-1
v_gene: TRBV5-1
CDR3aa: ASSPAGRGNTEAF

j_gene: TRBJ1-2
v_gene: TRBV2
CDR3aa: ASSDGGYT